This T cell receptor (beta chain) was documented in a study of cytomegalovirus exposure and HLA in healthy donors. On the study more broadly: In an early release, HLA-typed donors contributed 75 million to 85 million unique TCR sequences.

CDR1 LGHNA and CDR2 YSLEER come from the germline V gene. This CDR3 comprises 16 residues. Trimming cost V 0 bases and J 4 bases, with 12 bases left between them. In the PCR, 60 Vbeta and 13 Jbeta primers were used. Clones were read by immunoSEQ multiplex PCR, and TCRdb kept only the in-frame ones, dropping some. The sample holds about 190,000 clones, about 77% seen once. This clone has more than one count but fewer than ten. Its antigen is as yet unknown. Study-wide results and limits: CMV serostatus stood as the only immune exposure information on hand. Cytomegalovirus association was assigned to around 150 TCR beta chains. Previous analysis showed most TCR beta V segments were productive about 90% or about 30% of the time.

This sequence was found in a woman younger than 45 in good health and CMV-seropositive. Sequenced sample: PBMCs. The chain employs TRBV4-3 and TRBJ2-2; possibly TRBD2 for D (6 bases). The CDR3: CASSQDLGGPTGELFF. The DNA for the CDR3 is TGCGCCAGCAGCCAAGATCTGGGGGGACCCACCGGGGAGCTGTTTTTT.